This T cell receptor beta chain is drawn from a study of OX40 agonist ivuxolimab in advanced cancers. Overall study context: Two patients with cutaneous melanoma and one with hepatocellular carcinoma, three in total, showed partial responses.

Measured with immunoSEQ multiplex PCR; TCRdb has only the in-frame clones, and not every one. Among 50,000 to 70,000 clones, 65% to 85% were seen once, and the ten largest hold over 0.55%. V dropped 3 bases and J dropped 3 bases, with 9 bases sitting between them. Germline V gene sequence: CDR1 KGHSH, CDR2 LQKENI. The CDR3 runs 14 residues. Concerning this clone: Its matching antigen is unknown.

Patients were excluded for autoimmune disease history or systemic immunosuppression. Study-wide points: Doses of 0.1 to 3.0 mg/kg were accompanied by clonal expansion of CD4+ and CD8+ blood T cells by week 6.

This chain joins TRBV18 and TRBJ1-5; D possibly corresponds to TRBD1 (5 bases). This TCR derives from an adult with an advanced solid tumor such as melanoma, head and neck, liver or kidney cancer. Material: CD4+ or CD8+ T cells sorted from blood, obtained in a trial of the OX40 agonist ivuxolimab. The CDR3 DNA follows: TGTGCCAGCTCACCCGACAGCAACAATCAGCCCCAGCATTTT. Protein: CASSPDSNNQPQHF.